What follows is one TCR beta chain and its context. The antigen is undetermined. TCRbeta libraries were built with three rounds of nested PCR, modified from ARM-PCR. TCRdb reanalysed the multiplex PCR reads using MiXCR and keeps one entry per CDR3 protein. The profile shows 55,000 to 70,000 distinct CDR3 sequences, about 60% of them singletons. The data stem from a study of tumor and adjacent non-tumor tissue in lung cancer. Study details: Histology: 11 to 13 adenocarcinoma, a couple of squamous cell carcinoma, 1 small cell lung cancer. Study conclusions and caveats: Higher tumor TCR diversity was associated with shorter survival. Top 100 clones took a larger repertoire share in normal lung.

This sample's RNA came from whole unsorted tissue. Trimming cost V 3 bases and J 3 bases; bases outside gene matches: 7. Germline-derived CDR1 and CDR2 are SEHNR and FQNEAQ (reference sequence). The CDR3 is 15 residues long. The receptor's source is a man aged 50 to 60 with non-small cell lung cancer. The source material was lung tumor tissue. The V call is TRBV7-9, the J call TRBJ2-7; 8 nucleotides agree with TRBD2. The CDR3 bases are TGTGCCAGCAGCTTGGGCGGGAGGTCGGTCTACGAGCAGTACTTC. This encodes CASSLGGRSVYEQYF.